This paragraph reports one T cell receptor (beta chain). Antigen unknown. These data belong to a study of a mutant IDH1 vaccine in newly diagnosed glioma. Study information: Visit V12 was at week 35; visit V13 was at week 47.

Germline V gene sequence: CDR1 MNHNS, CDR2 SASEGT. V was clipped by 4 bases and J by 3 bases, with 13 bases between them. This CDR3 has 15 residues. Time point described: week 35, safety follow-up. Each dose delivered 300 ug of mutant IDH1 20-mer peptide subcutaneously with imiquimod. Measured with immunoSEQ multiplex PCR; TCRdb has only the in-frame clones, and not every one. Seen here are tens of thousands of clones, roughly 84% observed once, and the top ten hold about 4.6%. This TCR came from a man aged 25 to 40 with glioma. The input for sequencing was PBMCs, taken from a glioma patient whose treatment included an IDH1 peptide vaccine. The rearrangement joins TRBV6-1 to TRBJ1-3; perhaps TRBD1 as D (6 bases). The CDR3 spells CASSVWGASGNTIYF. CDR3 DNA: TGTGCCAGCAGTGTCTGGGGGGCGAGTGGAAACACCATATATTTT.